This T cell receptor (beta chain) was sequenced in a study of Ad26.COV2.S vaccination and SARS-CoV-2 variants (dated by TCRdb to about 2021). Regarding the study in general: Vaccine-arm donors came from COV1001, a multicentre, randomized, double-blind, placebo-controlled phase I-IIa trial of Ad26.COV2.S in healthy adults. Ad26.COV2.S was given intramuscularly at 5x10^10 or 1x10^11 viral particles, as a single shot or as two shots 56 days apart. The specificity and breadth of SARS-CoV-2-reactive T cell receptors after Ad26.COV2.S vaccination were assessed by TCRbeta repertoire sequencing. A total of 32 samples were included in the TCR-sequenced set, comprising around 19 Ad26.COV2.S vaccine recipients, 5 placebo recipients and 8 SARS-CoV-2 convalescent individuals. Participants in the trial were split at random into five groups of five each, receiving low-dose or high-dose Ad26.COV2.S once or twice, or else placebo on both occasions. Blinding of investigators to trial group allocation was maintained during experiments and outcome assessment. The research as a whole found: Compared with placebo recipients, Ad26.COV2.S recipients showed higher spike-specific TCR breadth (P = 0.0014). Non-spike TCR breadth was comparable between vaccine and placebo recipients, consistent with the vaccine containing only spike. After vaccination, spike-specific CD8+ and CD4+ T cell responses were reported to show substantial breadth. The study was not powered for comparison of responses between vaccine doses or regimens. It was noted by the authors that total T cell responses may have been underestimated by the TCR breadth and depth analyses.

The immunoSEQ Assay was the method used to sequence TCRbeta CDR3 regions. After extraction, genomic DNA underwent amplification by bias-controlled multiplex PCR, followed by high-throughput sequencing. On the authors' methods: Collapsing and filtering of sequences were performed to quantify the absolute abundance of each unique TCRbeta CDR3 region. Usable DNA was measured by amplifying reference genes present in all nucleated cells, and TCRbeta template counts were normalized to that usable DNA to estimate T cell fraction. Repertoire TCRs were annotated as SARS-CoV-2-specific by exact matching of V gene, CDR3 amino acid sequence and J gene to a known reactive TCR set. The reference SARS-CoV-2 TCR set was obtained from MIRA and was filtered for enrichment in COVID-19-positive ImmuneCODE repertoires, whereby public or cross-reactive TCRs were removed. Based on the MIRA antigens, annotated TCRs were further analysed at the level of specific ORF or position within ORF. Breadth was defined as the number of annotated unique rearrangements divided by the total number of unique productive rearrangements, and depth was defined as the summed frequency of the annotated unique rearrangements. Two-sided Wilcoxon rank-sum tests were used to compare TCR breadth between groups. In its TCRdb copy, this immuneACCESS table keeps in-frame sequences only and misses some clones. Where compared with another copy, unresolved V genes explain less than half of these, and the others have no known cause. The DNA was the basis for D and trimming; V, J and clone size are from that table. The sample records around 270,000 clones, around 88% of which are singletons. Jointly, the top ten make up approximately 3% of the sample.

A remark on this clone: Its antigen is currently not known. It has no much larger one-base neighbor in the sample; base qualities were not kept.

Explained via the paper, the treatment or condition label denotes: some 20 received Ad26.COV2.S at low or high dose, single or two shots; roughly five received placebo; per-sample allocation not given. Repertoires of vaccine and placebo recipients were sequenced from samples taken on day 63 after the first injection. Between 29 July and 7 August 2020, Cohort 1b enrolled 20 to 30 adults aged 18-55 years at one site in Boston, USA. Ad26.COV2.S consisted of a replication-incompetent adenovirus type 26 vector by which a prefusion-stabilized SARS-CoV-2 spike protein from the original Wuhan strain was expressed. CDR1 and CDR2 are read off the germline V gene as MNHEY and SVGEGT. Including the terminal cysteine and phenylalanine, the CDR3 comprises 13 residues. The kept DNA is CDR3 alone, 39 bases in frame from the first base. V and J are truncated by 0 bases and 7 bases respectively, leaving an intervening sequence of 7 bases.

The sequenced sample was peripheral blood, obtained in a trial of Ad26.COV2.S vaccine versus placebo. The receptor's source is a person between 18 and 59 years old who received the Ad26.COV2.S COVID-19 vaccine or a placebo. This chain is built from TRBV6-2 or TRBV6-3 and TRBJ2-1; no confident D gene assignment can be made. The sequenced DNA: TGTGCCAGCAGTTACTCTGAGAGGAATGAGCAGTTCTTC. Its translation reads: CASSYSERNEQFF.